The T cell receptor (beta chain) described here comes from a study of T cell repertoires in cytomegalovirus infection. About the research overall: The study used recently identified HLA-C-restricted and well-studied HLA-B-restricted CMV epitopes. Indications of both CMV infection and matching HLA type were provided by public TCR beta signatures. Study-wide results and limits: Cumulative public TCR beta family frequency identified CMV carriers with the relevant HLA. In two of eight donors, the top clonotype was HLA-C-restricted CMV-specific.

This clonotype was recorded a few times. As yet, its antigen is unknown. Unmatched junction bases numbered 4, after V lost 5 bases and J lost 4 bases. The length of the CDR3 is 13 residues. Per germline, CDR1 DFQATT and CDR2 SNEGSKA (reference sequence). TCRdb recomputed calls from the reads with MiXCR, one row per CDR3 protein. The data show about 740,000 distinct CDR3 sequences, roughly 36% seen once. J is TRBJ1-5 and V is TRBV20-1; the match to TRBD1 covers 8 bases. This material consisted of cultured PBMCs, taken from culture after CMV antigen stimulation. The source of this sequence is a human donor in good health (CMV status not recorded). Some clones in this sample may be carry-over from other donors' samples. CDR3 DNA: TGCAGTGCTCTAGGACAGGGTAATCAGCCCCAGCATTTT. Translation: CSALGQGNQPQHF.